The clone carrying this T cell receptor (beta chain) was found a few times. The antigen is unknown. This specimen comes from a study of identical twins. Study conclusions and caveats: The presence of invariant MAIT and iNKT cells could partly confound analyses of zero-insertion sequences. Twins' surplus sharing was weaker for beta out-of-frame sequences.

cDNA molecules carried unique molecular identifiers, and template switching added a universal primer site. MiXCR, applied by TCRdb to the 5' RACE reads, yields one record per CDR3 protein. The sample has more than 400,000 distinct CDR3 sequences, about 15% seen once; the top ten hold around 0.4%. This CDR3 comprises 12 residues. The germline V and J ends were trimmed by 0 bases and 8 bases, with 5 bases remaining between them. These same records also appear under a second study, on yellow fever vaccine responses in identical twins. From that study: Vaccine-induced T cell responses in twins were reportedly observed to appear partly convergent, partly personalized.

The rearrangement uses TRBV12-3 or TRBV12-4 and TRBJ2-1, with no clear D. Sequenced: CD4+ T cells sorted from blood. The receptor was derived from a woman aged 18-35 years in good health. CDR3 amino acids: CASSLAHDEQFF. The CDR3 DNA reads as TGTGCCAGCAGTTTAGCGCACGATGAGCAGTTCTTC.